This T cell receptor beta chain was sequenced during a study of blood T cell repertoires in COVID-19. Study details: Samples taken during acute and convalescent COVID-19 were collected in the United States, Italy and Spain. T cells, B-cell-depleted T cells, or PBMCs supplied cDNA or gDNA.

Original methodology: Reference gene primer amplification gave nucleated cell count estimates. Libraries were prepared by immunoSEQ multiplex PCR; TCRdb keeps only in-frame clonotypes and omits some of them. That table is the source of V, J and clone size, and D and trimming were worked out from the DNA. The data contain 500,000 to 600,000 clones, approximately 91% of them singletons. Those enrolled in Seattle joined during active infection and were followed longitudinally afterward. The specimen sequenced was peripheral blood. The sequence was obtained from a woman aged 50 to 65 with COVID-19, enrolled during active disease.

The CDR3 region is CASRYGQAGRNQPQHF. The CDR3 coding sequence is TGTGCCAGCAGATACGGACAGGCCGGTCGCAATCAGCCCCAGCATTTT. The gene calls are TRBV2 and TRBJ1-5, with 7 bases fitting TRBD1. The trim removed 6 bases at V and 2 bases at J, leaving 10 bases unmatched. Germline V gives CDR1 SNHLY, CDR2 FYNNEI. The CDR3 loop spans 16 amino acids.